Below, 26 T cell receptor beta chains from the same sample are listed, as sequenced in a study of persistence of HIV-infected CD4 T cells. Their specific antigens are unknown. This was the immunoSEQ version 4 assay in survey mode. The assay was immunoSEQ multiplex PCR, and TCRdb's table has in-frame clones only and misses some. The table shows 40,000 to 55,000 clones, with 88% occurring only once. Cells were stimulated nonspecifically with anti-CD3/anti-CD28 magnetic beads. Responding CD4+ T cells were sorted by upregulation of both CD40 ligand and CD69. Sequenced here: CD4+ T cells sorted from PBMCs after approximately 19-hour stimulation, sampled from a patient who received antiretroviral therapy. The receptors originated from an adult woman with HIV who was CMV-seropositive.

This clone was seen only a few times. This CDR3 is also generated by other DNA sequences in the sample. V and J are TRBV29-1 and TRBJ2-3; TRBD2 aligns across 7 bases. This CDR3 comprises 13 residues. The junction had 3 bases not matched to a gene; V was cut back by 5 bases and J by 1 base. Germline CDR1 and CDR2: SQVTM and ANQGSEA. This chain's CDR3 is CSVSRGGTDTQYF. The CDR3 region has the DNA TGCAGCGTTTCTCGGGGGGGCACAGATACGCAGTATTTT.

V is TRBV5-5 and J is TRBJ2-6, with D hard to call. There are 15 residues in the CDR3. The V gene lost 2 bases and the J gene lost 4 bases, with 10 bases spanning the gap. Per the germline V gene, CDR1 is SGHKS and CDR2 is YYEKEE (reference sequence). CDR3 protein: CASSLRVSGANVLTF. The CDR3 DNA reads TGTGCCAGCAGCTTACGGGTCTCCGGGGCCAACGTCCTGACTTTC.

In nucleotides, the CDR3 is TGTGCCAGCAGCGTAAGGCCGGGGCAGGGAGAAAATTTTTACAATGAGCAGTTCTTC. Amino acids: CASSVRPGQGENFYNEQFF. This chain links TRBV9 with TRBJ2-1; D assignment may be TRBD1 or TRBD2 (5 bases each). Per the germline V gene, CDR1 is SGDLS and CDR2 is YYNGEE. The germline V and J ends were trimmed by 1 base and 4 bases, with 24 bases remaining between them. The CDR3 runs 19 residues.

The V and J genes are TRBV19 and TRBJ2-1, with 11 positions matching TRBD2. J was trimmed by 5 bases and V by 3 bases; bases with no gene match: 3. The CDR3 loop spans 15 amino acids. Germline CDR1 reads LNHDA; CDR2 reads SQIVND (reference sequence). Written as DNA, the CDR3 is TGTGCCAGTAGTATGGCTAGCGGGGGGCACAATGAGCAGTTCTTC. Its translation is CASSMASGGHNEQFF.

The chain has TRBV5-4 and TRBJ1-1; D call uncertain. CDR3 length: 14 residues. V lost 0 bases and J 2 bases, leaving 8 bases between the germline ends. Germline V CDR1 and CDR2: SGHNT, YYREEE (reference sequence). The CDR3 DNA reads as TGTGCCAGCAGCTTGGAGCAAGGTAACACTGAAGCTTTCTTT. Its protein product is CASSLEQGNTEAFF.

The chain has TRBV9 and TRBJ2-5; no firm D call. Per germline, CDR1 SGDLS and CDR2 YYNGEE. V was trimmed by 0 bases and J by 3 bases, leaving 0 bases between them. The CDR3 runs to 11 residues. In nucleotides, the CDR3 is TGTGCCAGCAGCGTAGAAGAGACCCAGTACTTC. Protein product: CASSVEETQYF.

This sequence joins TRBV2 and TRBJ1-4; D call uncertain. V was shortened by 6 bases and J by 6 bases, with 14 bases between the two germline ends. This CDR3 comprises 14 residues. The germline V gene encodes CDR1 SNHLY and CDR2 FYNNEI. In DNA, the CDR3 is TGTGCCAGCAGAATGGACGGAACCTATGAAAAACTGTTTTTT. Residues: CASRMDGTYEKLFF.

As concerns this clone: Other DNA sequences in the sample encode the same CDR3. The CDR3 bases are TGCGCCAGCAGCCGACAGGGGGAAGAGACCCAGTACTTC. Its translation: CASSRQGEETQYF. The V gene is TRBV5-1, the J gene TRBJ2-5; 9 nucleotides line up with TRBD1. Germline V gene lookup returns CDR1 SGHRS and CDR2 YFSETQ. The CDR3 sequence is 13 residues long. V was pared by 4 bases and J by 3 bases, with 1 base of the junction left unmatched.

The V call is TRBV10-1, the J call TRBJ2-5, with D hard to call. The V gene lost 8 bases and the J gene lost 5 bases, with 15 bases spanning the gap. The CDR3 has 13 residues. Germline CDR1 WNHNN, CDR2 SYGVQD (reference sequence). The CDR3 loop reads CASSRAVGETQYF. The CDR3 region has the DNA TGCGCCAGCTCAAGGGCCGTCGGGGAGACCCAGTACTTC.

For the CDR3, the DNA is TGTGCCAGCAGTTCCGCCTCGCAGGGGGGGAGCCTCCACTTT. Encoded protein: CASSSASQGGSLHF. The chain carries TRBV6-2 or TRBV6-3 and TRBJ1-6; 7 positions match TRBD1. V lost 4 bases to trimming and J lost 15 bases; unmatched junction nucleotides: 12. This CDR3 is built from 14 residues. CDR1 and CDR2 (germline): MNHEY, SVGEGT.

The table lists this clone with a count of one. Other nucleotide sequences in the sample specify the same CDR3. The J gene is TRBJ2-5, the V gene TRBV2; 14 bases align to TRBD2. In germline, CDR1 is SNHLY, CDR2 FYNNEI. The CDR3 totals 16 residues. The junction had 10 bases not matched to a gene; V was cut back by 8 bases and J by 5 bases. CDR3 loop: CASSRTSGGRGETQYF. The CDR3 nucleotides are TGTGCCAGCTCACGGACTAGCGGGGGGCGGGGGGAGACCCAGTACTTC.

In its sample, this clone was seen once. The chain has TRBV25-1 and TRBJ1-2; D remains ambiguous. The CDR3 is 13 amino acids. V shed 1 base and J shed 8 bases, with 11 bases lying between them. Per germline, CDR1 MGHDK and CDR2 SYGVNS. The CDR3: CASSEFSSWGYTF. CDR3 DNA sequence: TGTGCCAGCAGTGAATTTAGTAGTTGGGGCTACACCTTC.

The rearrangement uses TRBV19 and TRBJ1-2; no reliable D call. This CDR3 has 12 residues. Trimming left V 5 bases short and J 7 bases short, with 11 bases between. The V gene's germline CDR1 is LNHDA and CDR2 SQIVND (reference sequence). DNA for the CDR3: TGTGCCAGTAGTTTCCGGGGTGGTGGCTACACCTTC. Translated, it gives CASSFRGGGYTF. Together with reference TRBV19 and TRBJ1-2, the CDR3 gives the full variable domain: DGGITQSPKYLFRKEGQNVTLSCEQNLNHDAMYWYRQDPGQGLRLIYYSQIVNDFQKGDIAEGYSVSREKKESFPLTVTSAQKNPTAFYLCASSFRGGGYTFGSGTRLTVV.

This clone was seen more than once but under ten times. This chain connects TRBV12-3 or TRBV12-4 to TRBJ1-1; the D is unclear. The V end was cut by 5 bases, the J end by 8 bases, with 12 bases between. The CDR3 totals 12 residues. The DNA for the CDR3 is TGTGCCAGCAGTACCCCCTGGAGCGAAGCTTTCTTT. It translates to CASSTPWSEAFF.

The chain couples TRBV19 to TRBJ2-7; D is unresolved. V shed 1 base and J shed 3 bases, with 10 bases lying between them. CDR1 is LNHDA, CDR2 SQIVND, per germline (reference sequence). The CDR3 has 14 residues. In DNA, the CDR3 is TGTGCCAGTAGTATAGGGAACAGTTACTACGAGCAGTACTTC. Its translation: CASSIGNSYYEQYF.

The rearrangement links TRBV15 to TRBJ1-4; the D gene is possibly TRBD1 (6 bases). CDR3 length: 19 amino acids. Trimming cost V 0 bases and J 0 bases, with 17 bases left between them. Germline V gene data show CDR1 as LNHNV and CDR2 as YYDKDF (reference sequence). The CDR3 nucleotides read TGTGCCACCAGCAGAGATCTGCGTCAGGGGAGTGCAACTAATGAAAAACTGTTTTTT. Translated: CATSRDLRQGSATNEKLFF.

The chain is built from TRBV11-1 and TRBJ2-4, with D possibly matching TRBD1 (5 bases). Trimming took off 5 bases at V and 0 bases at J, with 14 bases between the two ends. Germline V gives CDR1 SGHAT, CDR2 FQDESV (reference sequence). There are 16 residues in the CDR3. The CDR3 DNA is TGTGCCAGCAGCCACCAGGGTTCTCTAGCCAAAAACATTCAGTACTTC. Its protein is CASSHQGSLAKNIQYF. The full variable domain, its missing parts supplied by reference TRBV11-1 and TRBJ2-4, is EAEVAQSPRYKITEKSQAVAFWCDPISGHATLYWYRQILGQGPELLVQFQDESVVDDSQLPKDRFSAERLKGVDSTLKIQPAELGDSAMYLCASSHQGSLAKNIQYFGAGTRLSVL.

J is TRBJ1-5 and V is TRBV9, with a weak D call TRBD1 (5 bases). The V and J ends lost 0 bases and 4 bases respectively, with 8 bases between them. CDR1 is SGDLS, CDR2 YYNGEE, per germline. The CDR3 is made up of 14 amino acids. In nucleotides, the CDR3 is TGTGCCAGCAGCGTAGGGGGGGTAAATCAGCCCCAGCATTTT. It yields the protein CASSVGGVNQPQHF.

A remark on this clone: The same CDR3 can be traced to other DNA sequences in this sample. This rearrangement joins TRBV10-1 to TRBJ2-5; 10 bases map to TRBD2. Germline V gene sequence: CDR1 WNHNN, CDR2 SYGVQD (reference sequence). The junction had 3 bases not matched to a gene; V was cut back by 4 bases and J by 4 bases. The CDR3 length is 14 residues. For the CDR3, the DNA is TGCGCCAGCAGTGGGTCTAGCGGGGGAGAGACCCAGTACTTC. Its protein product is CASSGSSGGETQYF.

In its sample, this clone was seen once. The chain uses TRBV5-1 and TRBJ2-2; D perhaps matches TRBD1 (6 bases). CDR3 length: 16 amino acids. Deletions cut 0 bases from V and 1 base from J, with 10 bases between. Germline V gene data show CDR1 as SGHRS and CDR2 as YFSETQ. The CDR3 reads CASSLAGTLNTGELFF. CDR3 nucleotides: TGCGCCAGCAGCTTGGCAGGGACACTGAACACCGGGGAGCTGTTTTTT.

In its sample, this clone was seen a few times. V is TRBV27 and J is TRBJ2-1; D is perhaps TRBD1 or TRBD2 (5 bases each). V was clipped by 1 base and J by 2 bases, with 12 bases between them. CDR3 length: 16 amino acids. Looked up from germline, CDR1 is MNHEY and CDR2 is SMNVEV (reference sequence). The CDR3 DNA sequence: TGTGCCAGCAGTTTATGGGTGGGACCAACCTACAATGAGCAGTTCTTC. This translates into CASSLWVGPTYNEQFF.

This chain links TRBV11-2 with TRBJ2-3; D remains ambiguous. V was cut by 5 bases and J by 1 base, with 16 bases left in between. Germline lookup yields CDR1 SGHAT and CDR2 FQNNGV. This CDR3 is built from 16 residues. The CDR3 reads CASSPGQSWGTDTQYF. In nucleotides, the CDR3 is TGTGCCAGCAGCCCGGGCCAATCGTGGGGCACAGATACGCAGTATTTT. Filled out from reference TRBV11-2 and TRBJ2-3, the complete variable domain reads EAGVAQSPRYKIIEKRQSVAFWCNPISGHATLYWYQQILGQGPKLLIQFQNNGVVDDSQLPKDRFSAERLKGVDSTLKIQPAKLEDSAVYLCASSPGQSWGTDTQYFGPGTRLTVL.

The V call is TRBV18, the J call TRBJ1-3; no clear D. This CDR3 has 16 residues. Germline assignment: CDR1 KGHSH and CDR2 LQKENI. Trimming removed 3 bases at V and 2 bases at J, with 14 bases between. The CDR3 nucleotides are TGTGCCAGCTCACCTCAGACTGCCGGCACTGGAAACACCATATATTTT. Translation: CASSPQTAGTGNTIYF. The full variable domain, rest sourced from reference TRBV18 and TRBJ1-3, is NAGVMQNPRHLVRRRGQEARLRCSPMKGHSHVYWYRQLPEEGLKFMVYLQKENIIDESGMPKERFSAEFPKEGPSILRIQQVVRGDSAAYFCASSPQTAGTGNTIYFGEGSWLTVV.

This chain uses TRBV7-2 with TRBJ2-5; D call uncertain. V lost 3 bases, J lost 2 bases, and 4 bases lay in between. The CDR3 sequence is 12 residues long. The V gene's germline CDR1 is SGHTA and CDR2 FQGNSA. This chain's CDR3 is CASSLVQETQYF. The CDR3 DNA follows: TGTGCCAGCAGCTTGGTACAAGAGACCCAGTACTTC.

V gene TRBV5-8 combines with J gene TRBJ1-6; a weak D match, TRBD1 (5 bases). Trimming cost V 3 bases and J 7 bases, with 14 bases left between them. The CDR3 runs to 15 residues. CDR1 is SGHTS and CDR2 is YDEGEE in the germline V gene. The CDR3 sequence is CASSWARDGNSPLHF. The CDR3 DNA is TGTGCCAGCAGCTGGGCCAGGGACGGAAATTCACCCCTCCACTTT.

This clone was seen a handful of times. V gene TRBV19 combines with J gene TRBJ1-5, with 8 bases matching TRBD1. Germline assignment: CDR1 LNHDA and CDR2 SQIVND (reference sequence). The CDR3 is made up of 15 amino acids. V dropped 3 bases and J dropped 6; count of bases not matched to a gene: 7. The CDR3 bases are TGTGCCAGTAGTATTGATACAGGGGGTAGTCAGCCCCAGCATTTT. Translating gives CASSIDTGGSQPQHF.